This T cell receptor beta chain was recorded in a study of cytomegalovirus exposure and HLA in healthy donors (dated by TCRdb to about 2017). As for the study more broadly: According to an earlier analysis of around 600 of the donors, some 170 million T cells yielded 120 million or so unique TCR beta sequences and 276 Gb of sequence data. A later analysis re-examined previously published TCR beta repertoires from more than 550 donors and added high-resolution HLA genotyping to investigate patterns of TCR occurrence. The study was designed to test whether signatures of past pathogen exposure could be identified by cataloging public T cell receptors. Along with the approximately 620-subject first cohort, a separate validation cohort of over a hundred different subjects was used. The genetic ancestry cluster associated with self-reported Caucasian donors included 70% to 85% of the 398 genotyped donors. About 280 gigabases of sequencing data and tens of millions of unique TCR sequences were included in an early release covering about 620 HLA-typed donors. Rather than drawing on any new phenotypic data, the later analysis identified candidate immune exposures from TCR beta sequences and the way those sequences occurred across donors. The number of donors typed differed by locus, with roughly 620-630 for A, B, C, DRB1 and DQB1, more than 500 for DQA1, under 610 for DPA1, and under 490 for DPB1. An earlier analysis of approximately 630 of the donors applied high-throughput TCR beta sequencing to assess whether each TCR beta V gene segment acted as functional or pseudogenic. In a later genetic analysis, genome-wide SNP genotypes for about 60% of the 666 donors were used, and that subset was treated as a discovery cohort. Because of strong linkage in the cohort, a handful of DR-DQ haplotypes were treated as single units for association and clustering. The T cell repertoires of 666 subjects were profiled by immunosequencing and related to cytomegalovirus serostatus. On average, around 240,000 unique TCR beta nucleotide sequences were sequenced per donor among fewer than 500 genotyped donors of the cohort, with 15% to 20% of those sequences being non-productive. HLA typing covered class I and class II loci at four-digit resolution. Donor age, sex, ethnicity and CMV serostatus were compiled together with the repertoire data. To predict cytomegalovirus infection status, the study brought together high-throughput TCR immunosequencing, statistical association of individual TCRs with disease status, and machine learning. Every repertoire in the discovery cohort had been generated on one and the same sequencing platform.

The CDR3 has 14 amino acids, counting the end cysteine and phenylalanine. Just the 42-base CDR3 DNA is kept, in frame starting at base 1. The CDR1 and CDR2 encoded by the germline V gene (reference sequence) are SEHNR and FQNEAQ. Compared with germline, V lacks 5 bases and J lacks 7 bases; bases without a gene match: 8. The library was obtained by the immunoSEQ multiplex PCR assay. For the multiplex PCR, a mixture combining 60 forward primers for TCR Vbeta segments and 13 reverse primers for TCR Jbeta segments was used. The CDR3 region of rearranged TCR beta genes was amplified from genomic DNA with a multiplex PCR assay. Amplified TCR beta libraries were sequenced as 87-base-pair reads on the Illumina HiSeq System. As for how the authors treated the data: Across the 600 to 700 repertoires, a later analysis counted tens of millions of unique TCR beta chains, around 10 million of which were shared by at least two donors. Raw reads were error-corrected and collapsed into unique sequences with a nearest-neighbor algorithm that merged closely related sequences to remove PCR and sequencing errors. Alignment of CDR3 sequences to IMGT reference sequences was used to assign V, D and J gene segments. Each retained sequence needed at least a six-nucleotide match to both a V gene segment and a J gene segment. Rearrangements were classified as productive when the CDR3 lacked stop codons and remained in frame with V and J, and all other rearrangements were classified as non-productive. Following IMGT convention, CDR3 was defined as the stretch from the second conserved V-encoded cysteine to the conserved J-encoded phenylalanine. In an earlier analysis of around 640 of the donors, sequences lacking an unambiguous match to a single V gene segment were excluded. An earlier analysis of several hundred of the donors called V segments functional above 56.7% productive rearrangements and segregating when the between-donor standard deviation exceeded 5%. A statistical classification framework was built to diagnose cytomegalovirus status from the catalog of TCR beta chain sequences. In a later analysis, TCR nucleotide sequences were compared against IMGT/GENE-DB human TR gene sequences so that V and J genes could be assigned. Using the TCRdist pipeline, a later analysis assigned CDR3 sequences along with most-parsimonious VDJ recombination scenarios. A later analysis defined each TCR beta chain by its CDR3 amino acid sequence plus V-gene family, and excluded reads lacking a unique V-gene family. As a way to deal with suspected cross-contamination and a sequencing artifact, a later analysis dropped 450 to 600 nucleotide sequences that were highly shared and had low generation probability. A later analysis calculated a clonal expansion index for each public chain from normalized within-repertoire ranks of inferred template counts. Generation probabilities in a later analysis came from a VDJ recombination model fitted to out-of-frame rearrangements, and those results were checked against IGoR. A later analysis scored TCR-TCR, TCR-HLA and TCR-CMV co-occurrence with hypergeometric tests, applying a repertoire-size bias correction to TCR pairs. In a later analysis, false discovery rates were estimated by permuting HLA or CMV assignments 20 times. In a later analysis, co-occurring TCRs were grouped with DBSCAN, and TCRdist sequence similarity was added when clustering was performed within HLA-allele-positive subsets. Repertoires with fewer than 30,000 or more than 120,000 public chains were left out of co-occurrence clustering, as were roughly five repertoires with anomalous nucleotide sharing. TCRdb provides this immuneACCESS table in a form limited to in-frame rearrangements. Some clones are lacking; in checked studies, under half of them reflect an unresolved V gene, and why the rest are absent is not known. That table furnishes V, J and clone size, whereas the DNA furnished D and trimming. The sample table holds 170,000 or so clones, of which about 82% were seen once. 1% of the sample is in the top ten clones.

The cohort comprised some 680 healthy bone marrow donors. All cohort members were sampled while nominally healthy, although unrecorded immune exposures were likely present. The donor tested CMV seropositive and was one of the 289 seropositive cohort members. A peripheral blood sample was provided by each donor, and peripheral blood mononuclear cells were used for TCR beta sequencing. Genomic DNA was extracted from the blood cell samples with the Qiagen DNeasy Blood Extraction Kit. The sample holds a few counts of this clone. Its specific antigen is unknown. Within one base of it there is no much larger clone, and no base qualities were kept. General findings and caveats noted by the study authors: Three of the identified cytomegalovirus-associated TCR beta chains were confirmed in vitro to be specific for cytomegalovirus antigens. The classifier was reported to diagnose cytomegalovirus status with high specificity and sensitivity in both the original cohort and the validation cohort. Most TCR sequences were observed very rarely across donors, whereas some public TCRs were present in many individuals. In an earlier analysis of 587 of the donors, most TCR beta V segments were observed in productive rearrangements about 90% or about 30% of the time, broadly matching IMGT annotations. Because some donors lacked HLA typing at each locus, the association tests relied only on the typed subset. A further reported finding was that TCR beta sequences accurately predicted the HLA-A and HLA-B alleles for most subjects in the first cohort. According to a later analysis, most CMV-associated TCR beta chains appeared to be HLA-restricted, and the HLA associations seemed to be driven largely by CMV exposure. Strong co-occurrence of HLA alleles, especially DR and DQ, made assigning TCR associations to individual alleles difficult. In a later analysis, the rate of TCR association differed among HLA loci, with DRB1 alleles having the most associated TCRs and HLA-C alleles having the fewest. A total of about 180 TCR beta chains were listed by the study as associated with cytomegalovirus. Compared with equally common non-associated chains, HLA-associated TCR beta chains in a later analysis were more clonally expanded and had lower generation probabilities. The only immune exposure information available for the cohort was CMV serostatus. A later genetic analysis reported fewer N-insertions in productive TCRs among donors in an Asian-associated ancestry cluster than the roughly 700-donor mean. Some IMGT-functional V segments, including TRBV6-2 and TRBV6-3, could not be distinguished by the 87-base-pair reads and were therefore excluded. Only TCR beta chains were sequenced in this cohort, and the absence of alpha or paired-chain data limited detectable features. Presence/absence analyses assumed roughly uniform sequencing depth across donors, an assumption that may not hold. The earlier analysis of 587 of the donors excluded seventeen rarely observed V segments, including chromosome 9 orphons, because counts were too low. Specific HLA alleles were associated with roughly 17,000 TCR beta sequences at a false discovery rate of 0.05 in a later analysis. In a later genetic analysis, a missense DCLRE1C variant was associated with V-gene and J-gene trimming of TCR beta chains, and the association was replicated in an independent cohort. According to a later analysis, parvovirus B19, influenza, CMV and Epstein-Barr virus appeared linked to several top co-occurrence clusters. The authors suggested that the approach could potentially be generalized to other disease states and immunological phenotypes. A cluster of highly shared sequence variants was judged likely to be a technical artifact of the sequencing pipeline. Linkage disequilibrium might explain the correlated functional status among segregating V segments, but an unknown experimental factor could not be excluded.

Here the chain combines TRBV7-9 and TRBJ1-2; 9 nucleotides in the junction match TRBD1. This sequence was found in a woman aged 45-65 years in good health and CMV-seropositive. Sequenced sample: PBMCs. The sequenced DNA is TGTGCCAGCAGCGAACAGGGGGCTCTTGGTGGCTACACCTTC. It encodes CASSEQGALGGYTF.